One sample yielded the 6 T cell receptor beta chains listed below, sequenced in a study of T cell changes during pregnancy in multiple sclerosis. Profiled with immunoSEQ multiplex PCR; TCRdb holds only in-frame clones, not every one. The sample yields tens of thousands of clones, roughly nine tenths seen once. Material: CD4+ T cells from peripheral blood mononuclear cells, obtained in the second trimester of pregnancy. Receptors originate from a female donor with multiple sclerosis, enrolled in a pregnancy study.

The V and J genes are TRBV30 and TRBJ1-4; TRBD1 might be the D (6 bases). Per germline, CDR1 GTSNPN and CDR2 SVGIG (reference sequence). This CDR3 is 16 amino acids long. Trimming cost V 1 base and J 0 bases, with 12 bases left between them. Here the CDR3 reads CAWSGTGKATNEKLFF. In DNA, the CDR3 is TGTGCCTGGAGTGGAACAGGGAAGGCAACTAATGAAAAACTGTTTTTT.

V and J are TRBV7-9 and TRBJ1-1, with 9 bases lining up with TRBD1. In germline, CDR1 is SEHNR, CDR2 FQNEAQ (reference sequence). The ends lost 5 bases at V and 4 bases at J; junction bases unmatched: 8. The CDR3 is 15 amino acids. The CDR3 reads CASSIVQGASTEAFF. CDR3 nucleotides: TGTGCCAGCAGCATCGTACAGGGGGCGAGCACTGAAGCTTTCTTT.

CDR3 loop: CASSQRTGPLNTEAFF. The CDR3 nucleotides are TGCGCCAGCAGTCAACGGACAGGACCGCTGAACACTGAAGCTTTCTTT. V is TRBV23-1 and J is TRBJ1-1; 7 bases agree with TRBD1. TRBV23-1 is classed as an ORF, of uncertain function. The CDR3 runs 16 residues. The J segment lost 0 bases and the V segment lost 2 bases, leaving 6 bases of the junction unmatched.

The chain is built from TRBV30 and TRBJ1-6; 7 bases fit TRBD1. Germline V CDR1 and CDR2: GTSNPN, SVGIG (reference sequence). Trimming cost V 5 bases and J 5 bases; bases outside gene matches: 6. This CDR3 region has 14 residues. In nucleotides, the CDR3 is TGTGCCTGGGCTAGGGACAGCAATAATTCACCCCTCCACTTT. This codes for CAWARDSNNSPLHF. The full variable domain, its missing parts supplied by reference TRBV30 and TRBJ1-6, is SQTIHQWPATLVQPVGSPLSLECTVEGTSNPNLYWYRQAAGRGLQLLFYSVGIGQISSEVPQNLSASRPQDRQFILSSKKLLLSDSGFYLCAWARDSNNSPLHFGNGTRLTVT.

This clone was seen a handful of times. The chain uses TRBV5-6 and TRBJ2-7; 7 bases fit TRBD2. Germline V CDR1 and CDR2: SGHDT, YYEEEE. Unmatched junction bases numbered 8, after V lost 4 bases and J lost 1 base. The CDR3 is made up of 15 amino acids. The CDR3 DNA follows: TGTGCCAGCAGCACCACTAGCGTGCTTTCCTACGAGCAGTACTTC. Its protein product is CASSTTSVLSYEQYF.

A single count supports this clone. The gene calls are TRBV14 and TRBJ2-2, with 11 nucleotides matching TRBD2. V dropped 3 bases and J dropped 5; count of bases not matched to a gene: 26. This CDR3 is 23 amino acids long. The germline V gene encodes CDR1 SGHDN and CDR2 FVKESK. CDR3 nucleotides: TGTGCCAGCAGCCAGGGGGCACTACAGGGCCGACTAGCGGGGTTCACGCGGACCGGGGAGCTGTTTTTT. Translation gives CASSQGALQGRLAGFTRTGELFF.